This entry features one TCR beta chain sequence. Antigen: not known. This CDR3 region has 18 residues. V was pared by 5 bases and J by 5 bases, with 15 bases of the junction left unmatched. Germline V gene data show CDR1 as SGHAT and CDR2 as FQNNGV. The data derive from a study of cytomegalovirus exposure and HLA in healthy donors. The PCR ran on 60 Vbeta and 13 Jbeta primers. Profiling relied on immunoSEQ multiplex PCR, and the TCRdb table lists in-frame clones only, not all of them. The sample has 100,000 to 150,000 clones, 70% to 80% seen once; the top ten hold roughly 9%. Overall study results and limits: Prior analysis indicated that the majority of TCR beta V segments exhibited productivity approximately 87% or approximately 30% of the time. Accurate HLA-A and HLA-B prediction from TCR beta sequences was reported for most subjects. Later analysis revealed greater clonal expansion in HLA-associated TCR beta chains than in equally common others.

Specimen: PBMCs. The gene calls are TRBV11-2 and TRBJ2-5, with 12 bases aligning to TRBD2. The source of this sequence is a woman aged 45 to 65 in good health and CMV-seropositive. CDR3 amino acids: CASSTSGLAGWVTETQYF. The CDR3 bases are TGTGCCAGCAGCACCTCCGGACTAGCGGGGTGGGTAACGGAGACCCAGTACTTC.